These T cell receptor beta chains were read from a single sample in a study of cytomegalovirus exposure and HLA in healthy donors. Method: immunoSEQ multiplex PCR; TCRdb's copy keeps in-frame clones and lacks some. The sample shows 100,000 to 150,000 clones, 73% of them seen only once. Source material: PBMCs. These receptors were collected from a man in his 60s in good health and CMV-seropositive. Both conserved end residues are part of each CDR3. Each record gives: V gene, clone size, J gene, D gene, CDR3 protein, CDR3 DNA. The D gene is left open where the match is weak. A row's size may be missing; if present it is once, few, many or a size class.

>TRBV30|-|TRBJ1-6|-
CAWSSGLSNSPLHF
TGTGCCTGGAGTTCCGGACTCTCCAATTCACCCCTCCACTTT
>TRBV6-1|-|TRBJ1-2|-
CASTEVGGSYGYTF
TGTGCCAGCACCGAAGTCGGCGGGAGCTATGGCTACACCTTC
>TRBV2|-|TRBJ2-7|TRBD2
CASSELLLAGYDEQYF
TGTGCCAGCAGTGAGCTCCTACTAGCGGGGTACGACGAGCAGTACTTC
>TRBV2|many|TRBJ1-4|TRBD1
CASRRTGANEKLFF
TGTGCCAGTAGACGGACAGGGGCTAATGAAAAACTGTTTTTT
>TRBV7-3|-|TRBJ2-1|-
CASSLFTSSNEQFF
TGTGCCAGCAGCTTATTTACTAGCTCAAATGAGCAGTTCTTC
>TRBV9|-|TRBJ2-1|TRBD2
CASSPRTSGVNEQFF
TGTGCCAGCAGCCCACGGACTAGCGGGGTTAATGAGCAGTTCTTC
>TRBV27|-|TRBJ1-4|TRBD1
CATGTGRTLITNEKLFF
TGTGCCACCGGGACAGGGCGAACGTTAATAACTAATGAAAAACTGTTTTTT
>TRBV27|few|TRBJ2-1|TRBD2
CASSFSFSGGYSYNEQFF
TGTGCCAGCAGTTTCTCGTTTAGCGGGGGATACTCCTACAATGAGCAGTTCTTC
>TRBV25-1|-|TRBJ2-2|-
CAHGEDTGELFF
TGTGCACATGGTGAGGACACCGGGGAGCTGTTTTTT
>TRBV5-1|-|TRBJ1-6|TRBD1
CASAAQTGNNSPLHF
TGCGCCAGCGCCGCGCAGACAGGGAACAATTCACCCCTCCACTTT
>TRBV27|-|TRBJ2-3|TRBD1
CASSFRDREDTQYF
TGTGCCAGCAGTTTCCGGGACAGGGAAGATACGCAGTATTTT
>TRBV5-6|-|TRBJ1-2|TRBD1
CASSSLGQGFFGYGYTF
TGTGCCAGCAGCTCGTTAGGACAGGGATTCTTCGGCTATGGCTACACCTTC
>TRBV19|-|TRBJ1-5|TRBD1
CASSITGTALNQPQHF
TGTGCCAGTAGTATAACCGGGACAGCCCTAAATCAGCCCCAGCATTTT
>TRBV10-3|-|TRBJ1-2|-
CAISEPEEGNTF
TGTGCCATCAGTGAACCTGAGGAGGGTAACACCTTC
>TRBV2|-|TRBJ2-7|TRBD1
CASSYQGAYEQYF
TGTGCCAGCAGTTATCAGGGGGCCTACGAGCAGTACTTC
>TRBV2|-|TRBJ2-4|TRBD1
CASKLGQGRRNIQYF
TGTGCCAGCAAATTGGGACAGGGGAGACGAAACATTCAGTACTTC
>TRBV9|-|TRBJ1-3|-
CASSVATRPGVDGNTIYF
TGTGCCAGCAGCGTAGCTACCCGTCCAGGGGTGGATGGAAACACCATATATTTT
>TRBV5-1|-|TRBJ1-2|TRBD1
CASSLTGGAGGYTF
TGCGCCAGCAGCCTGACAGGGGGCGCGGGTGGCTACACCTTC
>TRBV7-8|-|TRBJ2-1|TRBD1
CASSQGPGQGPYNEQFF
TGTGCCAGCAGCCAAGGCCCGGGACAGGGGCCCTACAATGAGCAGTTCTTC
>TRBV28|-|TRBJ2-7|-
CASREFTDRSPEQYF
TGTGCCAGCCGCGAGTTTACTGACAGGTCTCCCGAGCAGTACTTC
>TRBV2|-|TRBJ1-2|-
CASSDRGVRYGYTF
TGTGCCAGCAGTGACAGGGGTGTAAGGTATGGCTACACCTTC
>TRBV4-2|-|TRBJ2-5|TRBD2
CASSQGTSGGRETQYF
TGTGCCAGCAGCCAAGGGACTAGCGGGGGTCGGGAGACCCAGTACTTC
>TRBV6-1|-|TRBJ1-4|TRBD1
CASSSQGIDEKLFF
TGTGCCAGCAGTTCACAGGGGATTGATGAAAAACTGTTTTTT
>TRBV29-1|-|TRBJ2-7|TRBD1
CSVENRGKGYEQYF
TGCAGCGTTGAAAACAGGGGGAAAGGCTACGAGCAGTACTTC
>TRBV19|-|TRBJ1-5|TRBD1
CASSGQGLGNQPQHF
TGTGCCAGTTCGGGACAGGGGCTCGGCAATCAGCCCCAGCATTTT
>TRBV9|few|TRBJ2-3|TRBD2
CASSVVAGVPNTQYF
TGTGCCAGCAGCGTGGTAGCGGGGGTCCCTAATACGCAGTATTTT
>TRBV6-5|-|TRBJ1-2|-
CASSYLGSGGNYGYPF
TGTGCCAGCAGTTACTTAGGGTCGGGCGGGAATTATGGCTACCCCTTC
>TRBV5-1|-|TRBJ2-5|TRBD1
CASSPGVGGEETQYF
TGCGCCAGCAGCCCCGGGGTAGGGGGCGAGGAGACCCAGTACTTC
>TRBV5-1|-|TRBJ1-1|-
CASSLVAGETEAFF
TGCGCCAGCAGCTTGGTGGCTGGAGAGACTGAAGCTTTCTTT
>TRBV5-6|few|TRBJ1-1|-
CASTDGGVLEAFF
TGTGCCAGCACTGACGGCGGGGTCCTTGAAGCTTTCTTT
>TRBV15|-|TRBJ2-1|TRBD1
CATSRGDGTGQFF
TGTGCCACCAGCAGAGGGGATGGGACAGGACAGTTCTTC
>TRBV5-4|-|TRBJ2-2|TRBD2
CASSLGLAGGTGELFF
TGTGCCAGCAGCTTGGGACTAGCGGGGGGCACCGGGGAGCTGTTTTTT
>TRBV5-1|-|TRBJ2-2|-
CASEPGFSTGELFF
TGCGCCAGCGAGCCGGGGTTTAGCACCGGGGAGCTGTTTTTT
>TRBV4-1|once|TRBJ2-5|TRBD1
CASSQEGDRRPPETQYF
TGCGCCAGCAGCCAAGAAGGGGACAGGAGACCCCCAGAGACCCAGTACTTC
>TRBV10-3|-|TRBJ2-2|TRBD1
CAISPGTGFTGELFF
TGTGCCATCAGTCCAGGGACAGGTTTTACCGGGGAGCTGTTTTTT
>TRBV28|-|TRBJ2-3|TRBD1
CASTWDRGIGGTQYF
TGTGCCAGCACTTGGGACAGGGGTATTGGTGGTACGCAGTATTTT
>TRBV5-1|-|TRBJ2-1|TRBD1
CASSRGTDEQFF
TGCGCCAGCAGCAGGGGGACAGATGAGCAGTTCTTC
>TRBV18|many|TRBJ2-7|TRBD1
CASSPLRDRTYEQYF
TGTGCCAGCTCACCACTTAGGGACAGAACCTACGAGCAGTACTTC
>TRBV10-3|-|TRBJ2-1|-
CAISGSINEQFF
TGTGCCATCAGTGGGTCTATCAATGAGCAGTTCTTC
>TRBV2|-|TRBJ1-2|TRBD1
CASSEGTGGRGYTF
TGTGCCAGCAGCGAGGGGACAGGGGGCCGTGGCTACACCTTC
>TRBV19|-|TRBJ1-2|TRBD1
CASVVQQGASGYTF
TGTGCCTCAGTAGTCCAACAGGGGGCGAGTGGCTACACCTTC
>TRBV25-1|-|TRBJ2-3|TRBD2
CASSVLAGENTDTQYF
TGTGCCAGCAGTGTTTTAGCGGGGGAAAACACAGATACGCAGTATTTT
>TRBV5-4|-|TRBJ2-5|-
CASSLPLQETQYF
TGTGCCAGCAGCTTGCCACTACAAGAGACCCAGTACTTC
>TRBV27|-|TRBJ2-1|TRBD1
CASSQQGTYNEQFF
TGTGCCAGCAGTCAACAGGGGACCTACAATGAGCAGTTCTTC
>TRBV5-6|-|TRBJ2-2|-
CASSLFAGTGELFF
TGTGCCAGCAGCTTGTTCGCGGGGACCGGGGAGCTGTTTTTT
>TRBV10-3|-|TRBJ1-1|-
CAISESRGELLGAFF
TGTGCCATCAGTGAGTCGCGGGGGGAACTCCTCGGAGCTTTCTTT
>TRBV7-6|-|TRBJ2-7|TRBD1
CASSPGQGAEQYF
TGTGCCAGCAGCCCCGGACAGGGGGCCGAGCAGTACTTC
>TRBV27|-|TRBJ1-5|-
CASQVHLGGPQHF
TGTGCCAGCCAGGTCCACCTAGGGGGGCCCCAGCATTTT
>TRBV7-3|-|TRBJ2-3|TRBD2
CASSSRAGASTDTQYF
TGTGCCAGCAGCTCCCGAGCGGGGGCGTCCACAGATACGCAGTATTTT
>TRBV2|-|TRBJ1-1|TRBD1
CASSEPRDRQATEAFF
TGTGCCAGCAGTGAACCCCGGGACAGGCAGGCCACTGAAGCTTTCTTT
>TRBV2|-|TRBJ2-7|TRBD2
CASSDPQRGGPDEQYF
TGTGCCAGCAGTGACCCGCAGCGGGGGGGGCCCGACGAGCAGTACTTC
>TRBV6-1|-|TRBJ2-5|TRBD2
CAHGTSGGSGETQYF
TGTGCCCACGGGACTAGCGGGGGTAGTGGGGAGACCCAGTACTTC
>TRBV10-3|-|TRBJ1-4|TRBD1
CAISKEIRQGVFF
TGTGCCATCAGTAAGGAGATTCGGCAGGGGGTGTTTTTT
>TRBV28|-|TRBJ2-7|TRBD1
CASSLRTGGLEQYF
TGTGCCAGCAGTTTAAGGACAGGGGGCCTCGAGCAGTACTTC
>TRBV5-8|-|TRBJ2-3|-
CASSPMGSIGGTDTQYF
TGTGCCAGCAGCCCGATGGGCTCTATCGGCGGCACAGATACGCAGTATTTT